These 9 T cell receptor beta chains were sequenced from one sample in a study of cytomegalovirus exposure and HLA in healthy donors. Both 60 Vbeta primers and 13 Jbeta primers went into the PCR. Clones were sequenced by immunoSEQ multiplex PCR, and TCRdb holds only the in-frame ones, with some missing. The repertoire consists of some 150,000 clones, with approximately 75% occurring once and the leading ten covering about 4%. The sequenced sample was PBMCs. All receptors derive from a man younger than 40 in good health and CMV-seropositive.

The chain employs TRBV5-5 and TRBJ2-7; D possibly corresponds to TRBD2 (5 bases). Germline loops: CDR1 SGHKS, CDR2 YYEKEE (reference sequence). CDR3 length: 16 residues. The V and J ends lost 0 bases and 0 bases respectively, with 13 bases between them. The CDR3 spells CASSLAGSGSSYEQYF. In nucleotides, the CDR3 is TGTGCCAGCAGCTTGGCCGGGTCGGGGAGCTCCTACGAGCAGTACTTC.

The chain is built from TRBV7-2 and TRBJ2-1; 12 nucleotides agree with TRBD2. Germline V gives CDR1 SGHTA, CDR2 FQGNSA. CDR3 length equals 17 residues. The ends lost 2 bases at V and 6 bases at J; junction bases unmatched: 8. The CDR3 sequence: CASSLSEASGGANEQFF. The CDR3 coding sequence is TGTGCCAGCAGCTTATCGGAAGCTAGCGGGGGGGCCAATGAGCAGTTCTTC. Filled out from reference TRBV7-2 and TRBJ2-1, the complete variable domain reads GAGVSQSPSNKVTEKGKDVELRCDPISGHTALYWYRQSLGQGLEFLIYFQGNSAPDKSGLPSDRFSAERTGGSVSTLTIQRTQQEDSAVYLCASSLSEASGGANEQFFGPGTRLTVL.

The V and J genes are TRBV6-1 and TRBJ2-2, with 11 bases aligning to TRBD2. The V segment lost 1 base and the J segment 2 bases; nucleotides outside the gene matches: 6. The germline V gene encodes CDR1 MNHNS and CDR2 SASEGT. The CDR3 consists of 18 residues. Here the CDR3 reads CASSEEISGGANTGELFF. DNA for the CDR3: TGTGCCAGCAGTGAAGAGATTAGCGGGGGGGCAAACACCGGGGAGCTGTTTTTT.

The chain employs TRBV5-1 and TRBJ2-5, with D possibly TRBD2 on 5 matching bases. Trimming pared 0 bases from V and 4 bases from J, leaving 13 bases between. The CDR3 is 15 residues long. Germline lookup yields CDR1 SGHRS and CDR2 YFSETQ. The DNA for the CDR3 is TGCGCCAGCAGCTTGGGGCGGGCCGCGGGAGAGACCCAGTACTTC. Its protein product is CASSLGRAAGETQYF. Looking up the rest from reference TRBV5-1 and TRBJ2-5 gives the full variable domain: KAGVTQTPRYLIKTRGQQVTLSCSPISGHRSVSWYQQTPGQGLQFLFEYFSETQRNKGNFPGRFSGRQFSNSRSEMNVSTLELGDSALYLCASSLGRAAGETQYFGPGTRLLVL.

J is TRBJ2-2 and V is TRBV9, with 10 bases fitting TRBD2. V lost 3 bases and J lost 7; bases outside the gene matches: 0. The germline V gene encodes CDR1 SGDLS and CDR2 YYNGEE. The CDR3 extends over 13 amino acids. In DNA, the CDR3 is TGTGCCAGCAGCGGACTAGCGGGCGGGGAGCTGTTTTTT. Protein product: CASSGLAGGELFF.

This clone was observed once. The J gene is TRBJ2-5, the V gene TRBV2; perhaps TRBD2 as D (6 bases). V lost 6 bases and J 1 base, leaving 9 bases between the germline ends. The germline V gene encodes CDR1 SNHLY and CDR2 FYNNEI. The CDR3 runs 13 residues. DNA for the CDR3: TGTGCCAGCAGACCGGGACTCCAAGAGACCCAGTACTTC. Protein: CASRPGLQETQYF.

This clone has only a few counts. The V and J genes are TRBV29-1 and TRBJ2-4, with 10 bases lining up with TRBD1. Germline CDR1 is SQVTM and CDR2 is ANQGSEA. The CDR3 is 14 residues long. The V gene end was trimmed by 0 bases and the J gene end by 13 bases; junction bases not matched to a gene: 9. CDR3 sequence reads: CSVEEDRGRRGQYF. The CDR3 DNA is TGCAGCGTTGAAGAAGACAGGGGGCGGAGGGGGCAGTACTTC.

The chain joins TRBV27 to TRBJ1-4; the match to TRBD1 covers 9 bases. The CDR3 is 15 residues long. V dropped 5 bases and J dropped 8; count of bases not matched to a gene: 9. Germline lookup yields CDR1 MNHEY and CDR2 SMNVEV (reference sequence). The CDR3 spells CASSTPGQGWEKLFF. As DNA, the CDR3 is TGTGCCAGCAGTACACCGGGACAGGGATGGGAAAAACTGTTTTTT.

This chain connects TRBV4-1 to TRBJ2-3; 9 nucleotides match TRBD2. The CDR3 consists of 16 residues. V was clipped by 0 bases and J by 0 bases; unmatched bases: 1. Per germline, CDR1 MGHRA and CDR2 YSYEKL. CDR3 residues: CASSQELAGSTDTQYF. DNA of the CDR3: TGCGCCAGCAGCCAAGAGCTAGCGGGGAGCACAGATACGCAGTATTTT.